This is a list of T cell receptor beta chains from one sample in a study of beta chain features in type 1 diabetes. The protocol was immunoSEQ multiplex PCR, while the TCRdb copy is restricted to in-frame clones and leaves out a portion. Among more than 550,000 clones listed, over 13% were seen once. Specimen: naive CD4+ T cells from blood. The source is a man aged 18 to 30 with type 1 diabetes. CDR3s leave out the opening cysteine and the closing phenylalanine or tryptophan. The order of the fields is V gene, J gene, CDR3 length, CDR3 protein.

V: TRBV5-1; J: TRBJ2-7; length: 11; CDR3: ASSSDRAYEQY
V: TRBV6-1; J: TRBJ2-3; length: 13; CDR3: ASSEVSPSALAQY
V: TRBV30; J: TRBJ2-3; length: 14; CDR3: AWSVLSGTRTDTQY
V: TRBV7-9; J: TRBJ2-3; length: 13; CDR3: ASSPWTGRSDTQY
V: TRBV5-4; J: TRBJ2-1; length: 12; CDR3: ASSFGDFYNEQF
V: TRBV30; J: TRBJ1-5; length: 11; CDR3: AWSVDSNQPQH
V: TRBV7-9; J: TRBJ2-3; length: 12; CDR3: ASRIAGGPDTQY
V: TRBV7-2; J: TRBJ2-7; length: 13; CDR3: ASSLRSGALDEQY
V: TRBV7-2; J: TRBJ2-7; length: 13; CDR3: ASRFSGSRPYEQY
V: TRBV4-2; J: TRBJ2-7; length: 13; CDR3: ASSQDRQGGYEQY
V: TRBV7-2; J: TRBJ2-7; length: 11; CDR3: ASSPRANYEQY
V: TRBV19; J: TRBJ1-1; length: 12; CDR3: ASSMAQGLRGAF
V: TRBV7-2; J: TRBJ1-1; length: 14; CDR3: ASSLGGRGMNTEAF
V: TRBV23-1; J: TRBJ2-1; length: 15; CDR3: ASSQLITGSIYNEQF
V: TRBV7-2; J: TRBJ2-5; length: 13; CDR3: ASSLGTANQETQY
V: TRBV6-6; J: TRBJ2-1; length: 13; CDR3: ASGERGLAGFPPF
V: TRBV15; J: TRBJ2-5; length: 9; CDR3: ATSLGETQY
V: TRBV7-2; J: TRBJ2-1; length: 12; CDR3: ASSLLRIAGDQF
V: TRBV7-2; J: TRBJ2-7; length: 14; CDR3: ASSLVGSGGSYEQY
V: TRBV4-1; J: TRBJ1-6; length: 15; CDR3: ASSQVAGRSYNSPLH
V: TRBV11-2; J: TRBJ2-3; length: 11; CDR3: ASSRPGGDTQY
V: TRBV27; J: TRBJ2-7; length: 12; CDR3: ASSLRQGAYEQY
V: TRBV11-2; J: TRBJ1-6; length: 13; CDR3: ASSSVKGHNSPLH
V: TRBV5-1; J: TRBJ2-7; length: 10; CDR3: ASSPDDGEQY
V: TRBV29-1; J: TRBJ2-2; length: 14; CDR3: SARIGQGANTGELF
V: TRBV27; J: TRBJ1-6; length: 12; CDR3: ASRETVSRSPLH
V: TRBV28; J: TRBJ2-3; length: 10; CDR3: ASSLLTDTQY
V: TRBV11-2; J: TRBJ1-6; length: 11; CDR3: ASSLERYSPLH
V: TRBV15; J: TRBJ1-1; length: 11; CDR3: ATKLTGVAEAF
V: TRBV19; J: TRBJ2-5; length: 12; CDR3: ASSMGTAKETQY
V: TRBV5-6; J: TRBJ1-1; length: 12; CDR3: ASSLVFSYTEAF
V: TRBV7-6; J: TRBJ2-4; length: 12; CDR3: ASSPSLAKNIQY
V: TRBV29-1; J: TRBJ1-4; length: 15; CDR3: SVASGGGDATNEKLF
V: TRBV5-1; J: TRBJ1-5; length: 12; CDR3: ASSLMGGNQPQH
V: TRBV7-9; J: TRBJ2-7; length: 13; CDR3: ASSLHGQASDEQY
V: TRBV7-2; J: TRBJ2-1; length: 12; CDR3: ASSLYVAGGNGF
V: TRBV6-5; J: TRBJ2-3; length: 12; CDR3: ASSWSDRTDTQY
V: TRBV4-1; J: TRBJ2-1; length: 18; CDR3: ASSRLDERDWRSSYNEQF
V: TRBV14; J: TRBJ2-2; length: 14; CDR3: ASSLVAGAPTGELF
V: TRBV28; J: TRBJ1-4; length: 13; CDR3: ASGTVSAANEKLF
V: TRBV5-6; J: TRBJ2-1; length: 14; CDR3: ASTPFTYYGDNEQF
V: TRBV27; J: TRBJ2-1; length: 9; CDR3: ASRKGTEQF
V: TRBV19; J: TRBJ2-2; length: 14; CDR3: ASSTPGQGNTGELF
V: TRBV28; J: TRBJ2-1; length: 12; CDR3: ASSLLGSYNEQF
V: TRBV27; J: TRBJ2-3; length: 11; CDR3: ASRPTATDTQY
V: TRBV14; J: TRBJ1-1; length: 13; CDR3: ASSPGQLPNTEAF
V: TRBV5-1; J: TRBJ1-4; length: 13; CDR3: ASSRSQGFNEKLF
V: TRBV5-4; J: TRBJ2-5; length: 14; CDR3: ASSGGQGFPQETQY
V: TRBV29-1; J: TRBJ1-4; length: 9; CDR3: SVRGGEKLF
V: TRBV6-1; J: TRBJ1-4; length: 12; CDR3: ASRIQGINEKLF
V: TRBV10-3; J: TRBJ2-3; length: 13; CDR3: AISELLGGTDTQY
V: TRBV11-2; J: TRBJ2-7; length: 11; CDR3: ASSPFQTYEQY
V: TRBV15; J: TRBJ2-7; length: 12; CDR3: ATGQGQWSYEQY
V: TRBV7-9; J: TRBJ2-1; length: 10; CDR3: ASRKTEGEQF
V: TRBV28; J: TRBJ2-7; length: 13; CDR3: ASSSPGTGSYEQY
V: TRBV27; J: TRBJ1-1; length: 14; CDR3: ASSATGDWVNTEAF
V: TRBV7-7; J: TRBJ2-1; length: 13; CDR3: ASSTRLAGDNEQF
V: TRBV7-2; J: TRBJ2-3; length: 12; CDR3: ASGLAASTDTQY
V: TRBV27; J: TRBJ1-1; length: 11; CDR3: ASSWRGNTEAF